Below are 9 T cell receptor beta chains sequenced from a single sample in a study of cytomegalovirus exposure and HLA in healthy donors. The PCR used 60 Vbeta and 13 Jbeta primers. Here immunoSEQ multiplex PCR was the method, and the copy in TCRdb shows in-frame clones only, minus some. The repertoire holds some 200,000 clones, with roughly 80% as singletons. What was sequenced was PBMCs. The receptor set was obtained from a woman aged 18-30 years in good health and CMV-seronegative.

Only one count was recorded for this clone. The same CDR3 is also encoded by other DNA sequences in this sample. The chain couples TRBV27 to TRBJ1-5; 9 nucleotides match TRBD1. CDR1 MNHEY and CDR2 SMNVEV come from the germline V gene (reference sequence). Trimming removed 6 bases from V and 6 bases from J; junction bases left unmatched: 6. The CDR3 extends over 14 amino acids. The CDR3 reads CASSPGQGGQPQHF. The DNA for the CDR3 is TGTGCCAGCAGCCCGGGACAGGGTGGTCAGCCCCAGCATTTT.

The DNA for the CDR3 is TGTGCCAGCAGCGTCACCGACAGGGGGAACGAGCAGTACTTC. It encodes CASSVTDRGNEQYF. This chain uses TRBV9 with TRBJ2-7; TRBD1 matches at 9 bases. CDR3 size: 14 residues. Germline V gene data show CDR1 as SGDLS and CDR2 as YYNGEE. Trimming removed 2 bases from V and 5 bases from J; junction bases left unmatched: 5.

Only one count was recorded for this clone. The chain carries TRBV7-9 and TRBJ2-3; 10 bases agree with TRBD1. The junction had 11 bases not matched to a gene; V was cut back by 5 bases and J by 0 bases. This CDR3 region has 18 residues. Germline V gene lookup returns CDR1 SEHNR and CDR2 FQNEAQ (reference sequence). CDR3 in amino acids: CASSQNSGTGESTDTQYF. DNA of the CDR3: TGTGCCAGCAGCCAGAATTCCGGGACAGGGGAAAGCACAGATACGCAGTATTTT.

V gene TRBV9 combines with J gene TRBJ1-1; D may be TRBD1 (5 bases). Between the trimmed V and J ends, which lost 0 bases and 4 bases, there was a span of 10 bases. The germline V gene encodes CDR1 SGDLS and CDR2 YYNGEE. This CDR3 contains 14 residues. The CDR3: CASSVGTHGTEAFF. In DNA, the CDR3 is TGTGCCAGCAGCGTAGGGACACACGGCACTGAAGCTTTCTTT.

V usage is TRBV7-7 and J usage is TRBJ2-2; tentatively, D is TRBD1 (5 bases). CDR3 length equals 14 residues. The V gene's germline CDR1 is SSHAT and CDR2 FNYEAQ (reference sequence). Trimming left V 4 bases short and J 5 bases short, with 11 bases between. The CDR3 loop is CASSSDGATGELFF. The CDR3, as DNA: TGTGCCAGCAGCTCCGATGGGGCAACCGGGGAGCTGTTTTTT.

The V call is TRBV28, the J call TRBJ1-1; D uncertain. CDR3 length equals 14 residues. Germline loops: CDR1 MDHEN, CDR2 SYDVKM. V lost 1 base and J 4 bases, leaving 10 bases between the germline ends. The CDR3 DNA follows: TGTGCCAGCAGTTTATCGGGGATTGGCACTGAAGCTTTCTTT. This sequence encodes CASSLSGIGTEAFF.

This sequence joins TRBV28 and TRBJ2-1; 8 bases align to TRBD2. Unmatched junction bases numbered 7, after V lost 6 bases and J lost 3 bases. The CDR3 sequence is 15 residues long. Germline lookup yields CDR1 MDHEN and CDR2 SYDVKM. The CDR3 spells CASSDLAGRYNEQFF. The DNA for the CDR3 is TGTGCCAGCAGCGATTTAGCGGGACGCTACAATGAGCAGTTCTTC. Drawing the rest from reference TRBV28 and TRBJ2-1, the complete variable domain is DVKVTQSSRYLVKRTGEKVFLECVQDMDHENMFWYRQDPGLGLRLIYFSYDVKMKEKGDIPEGYSVSREKKERFSLILESASTNQTSMYLCASSDLAGRYNEQFFGPGTRLTVL.

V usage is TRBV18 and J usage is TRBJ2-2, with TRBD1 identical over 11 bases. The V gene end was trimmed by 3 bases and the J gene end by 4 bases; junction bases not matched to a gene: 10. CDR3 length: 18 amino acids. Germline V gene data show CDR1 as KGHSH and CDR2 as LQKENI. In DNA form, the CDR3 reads TGTGCCAGCTCACCCCTCAAGGTTGGGACAGGGGGCACCGGGGAGCTGTTTTTT. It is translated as CASSPLKVGTGGTGELFF.

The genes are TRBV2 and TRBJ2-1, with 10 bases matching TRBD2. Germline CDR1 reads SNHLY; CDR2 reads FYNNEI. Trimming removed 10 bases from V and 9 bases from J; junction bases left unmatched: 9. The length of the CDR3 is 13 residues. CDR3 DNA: TGTGCCAAAAAGCGGGAGGGCCCTACTGAGCAGTTCTTC. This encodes CAKKREGPTEQFF.